This entry concerns a single T cell receptor beta chain. Its target is unknown. V lost 2 bases and J lost 7, with 13 bases in between. The CDR3 is 13 residues long. Germline values: CDR1 SGDLS, CDR2 YYNGEE. The record originates from a study of T cell responses to AZD1222 COVID-19 vaccine. Regarding the study as a whole: Baseline serology detected seropositivity in only six AZD1222 recipients.

The method was immunoSEQ multiplex PCR; TCRdb's version includes in-frame clones alone and lacks a portion of them. The sample has 150,000 to 180,000 clones, 75% to 90% seen once. The chain uses TRBV9 and TRBJ2-7; D remains unclear. This sequence originates from an adult who received the AZD1222 COVID-19 vaccine. The material was peripheral blood, obtained 28 days after the second AZD1222 dose. This chain's CDR3 is CASSVQPAREQYF. Here the CDR3 DNA reads TGTGCCAGCAGCGTCCAGCCAGCCCGGGAGCAGTACTTC. Combining the CDR3 with reference TRBV9 and TRBJ2-7 gives the whole variable domain DSGVTQTPKHLITATGQRVTLRCSPRSGDLSVYWYQQSLDQGLQFLIQYYNGEERAKGNILERFSAQQFPDLHSELNLSSLELGDSALYFCASSVQPAREQYFGPGTRLTVT.